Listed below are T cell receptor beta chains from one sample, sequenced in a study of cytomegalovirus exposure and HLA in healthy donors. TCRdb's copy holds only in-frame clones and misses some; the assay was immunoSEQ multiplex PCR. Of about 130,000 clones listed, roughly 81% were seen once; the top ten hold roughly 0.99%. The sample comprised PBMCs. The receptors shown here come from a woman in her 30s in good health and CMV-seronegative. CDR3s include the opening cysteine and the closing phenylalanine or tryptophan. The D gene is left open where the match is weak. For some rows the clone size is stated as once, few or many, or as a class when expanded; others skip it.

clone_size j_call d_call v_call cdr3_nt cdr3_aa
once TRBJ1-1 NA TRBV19 TGTGCCAGTAGGGGAATGACAGGCGGAAGAATGAACACTGAAGCTTTCTTT CASRGMTGGRMNTEAFF
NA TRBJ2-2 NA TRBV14 TGTGCCAGCAGCCAAGACCTATACACCGGGGAGCTGTTTTTT CASSQDLYTGELFF
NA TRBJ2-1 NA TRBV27 TGTGCCACCGCATCAACAGGGAACCCAGGGTCCTACAATGAGCAGTTCTTC CATASTGNPGSYNEQFF
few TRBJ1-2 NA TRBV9 TGTGCCAGCAGCGTAGACGGGGGGGGCGGCTACACCTTC CASSVDGGGGYTF
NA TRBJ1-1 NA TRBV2 TGTGCCAGCAGTGAAGGAGGGACTGAAGCTTTCTTT CASSEGGTEAFF
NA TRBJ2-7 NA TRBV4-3 TGCGCCAGCAGCCAAGGGACTGGCTACGAGCAGTACTTC CASSQGTGYEQYF
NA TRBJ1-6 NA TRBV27 TGTGCCAGCAGTCACCAGGGAACCTATAATTCACCCCTCCACTTT CASSHQGTYNSPLHF
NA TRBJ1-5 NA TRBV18 TGTGCCAGCTCACAACGCGCGACAAACCACAGGGATAGCAATCAGCCCCAGCATTTT CASSQRATNHRDSNQPQHF
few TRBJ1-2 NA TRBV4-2 TGTGCCAGCAGCCAAGATCTGACAGTTCCTAACTATGGCTACACCTTC CASSQDLTVPNYGYTF
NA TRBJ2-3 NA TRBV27 TGTGCCAGCAGTTTAGCCGGGTTGCTAGATACGCAGTATTTT CASSLAGLLDTQYF
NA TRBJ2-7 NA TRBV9 TGTGCCAGCAGCGGAGTCACAGGGAGAATCGAGCAGTACTTC CASSGVTGRIEQYF
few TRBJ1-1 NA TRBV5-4 TGTGCCAGCAGAAAAGGCGGCACTGAAGCTTTCTTT CASRKGGTEAFF
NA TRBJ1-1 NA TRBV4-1 TGCGCCAGCAGCCAAGCTCCGGTATCGAACACTGAAGCTTTCTTT CASSQAPVSNTEAFF
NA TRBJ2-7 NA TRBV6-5 TGTGCCAGCAGAAGCAGGGAGGAGGTCGAGCAGTACTTC CASRSREEVEQYF
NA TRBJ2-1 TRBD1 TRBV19 TGTGCCAGTAGTACGACGACAGGGGGGTACAATGAGCAGTTCTTC CASSTTTGGYNEQFF
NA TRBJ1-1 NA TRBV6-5 TGTGCCAGCAGTTATGGGGCGGCGAACACTGAAGCTTTCTTT CASSYGAANTEAFF
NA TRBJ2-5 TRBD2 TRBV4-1 TGCGCCAGCAGCCAAAGGCCGATTGGGACTAGCGGGGGGGAGACCCAGTACTTC CASSQRPIGTSGGETQYF
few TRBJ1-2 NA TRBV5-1 TGCGCCAGCAGCCTAACCGGGCTAGCAGCGAACCATGGCTACACCTTC CASSLTGLAANHGYTF
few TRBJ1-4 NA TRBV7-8 TGTGCCAGCAGCCACGACAGTGAAAAACTGTTTTTT CASSHDSEKLFF
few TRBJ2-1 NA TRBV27 TGTGCCAGCAGTCACCACCCGGGGAATGAGCAGTTCTTC CASSHHPGNEQFF
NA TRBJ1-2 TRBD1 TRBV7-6 TGTGCCAGCAGCGCCGGGACAGCAAACTATGGCTACACCTTC CASSAGTANYGYTF
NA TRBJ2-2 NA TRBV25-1 TGTGCCAGCAAAGAGACGAACACCGGGGAGCTGTTTTTT CASKETNTGELFF
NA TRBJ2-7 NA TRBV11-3 TGTGCCAGCAGCGTAGGGGCCCCGGGATTCTACGAGCAGTACTTC CASSVGAPGFYEQYF
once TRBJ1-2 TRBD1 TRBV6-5 TGTGCCAGCAGTTACAGTACAGGGGTAGGCTACACCTTC CASSYSTGVGYTF
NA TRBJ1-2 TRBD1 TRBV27 TGTGCCAGCAGTGTGGACAGGGCCAACTATGGCTACACCTTC CASSVDRANYGYTF
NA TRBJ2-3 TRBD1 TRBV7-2 TGTGCCAGCAGCCCACGGGACAGGGGGAATACAGATACGCAGTATTTT CASSPRDRGNTDTQYF
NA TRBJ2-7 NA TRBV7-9 TGTGCCAGCAGCCCCTATCGGGGCGAGCAGTACTTC CASSPYRGEQYF
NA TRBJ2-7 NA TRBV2 TGTGCCAGCAGTGGGACGGGACACGAGGCCTACGAGCAGTACTTC CASSGTGHEAYEQYF